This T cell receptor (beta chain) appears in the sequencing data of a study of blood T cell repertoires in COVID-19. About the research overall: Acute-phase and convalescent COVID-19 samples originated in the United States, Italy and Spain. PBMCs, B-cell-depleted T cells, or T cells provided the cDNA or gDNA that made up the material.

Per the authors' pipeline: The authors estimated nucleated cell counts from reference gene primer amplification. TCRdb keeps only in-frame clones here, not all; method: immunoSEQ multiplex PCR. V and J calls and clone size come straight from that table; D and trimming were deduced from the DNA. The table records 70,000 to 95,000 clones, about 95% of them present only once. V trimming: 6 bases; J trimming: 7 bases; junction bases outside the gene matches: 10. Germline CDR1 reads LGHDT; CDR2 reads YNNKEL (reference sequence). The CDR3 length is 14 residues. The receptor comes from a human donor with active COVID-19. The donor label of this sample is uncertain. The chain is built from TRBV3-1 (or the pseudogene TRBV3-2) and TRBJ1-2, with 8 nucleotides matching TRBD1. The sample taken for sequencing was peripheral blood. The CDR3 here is CASRPRGRNPGYTF. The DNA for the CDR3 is TGTGCCAGCAGACCCAGGGGGCGCAACCCTGGCTACACCTTC.